These T cell receptor beta chains were read from a single sample in a study of blood T cell repertoires in COVID-19. Repertoires were generated with immunoSEQ multiplex PCR, while TCRdb's copy carries only in-frame clones and drops some. The table has around 130,000 clones, 84% seen once. Sequencing was done on a sample of peripheral blood. The receptors were sampled from a woman aged 60-75 years with acute or convalescent COVID-19. Both conserved end residues are part of each CDR3.

>TRBV30|TRBJ1-6
CAWSPTVGPSPLHF
>TRBV5-8|TRBJ1-5
CASGEQGLGREKPQHF
>TRBV28|TRBJ1-5
CASRPSTGTDDSNQPQHF
>TRBV10-3|TRBJ1-6
CATGDRVEQSPLHF
>TRBV2|TRBJ1-4
CASSVANPRSEKLFF
>TRBV19|TRBJ1-3
CASGLGQPENTIYF
>TRBV10-3|TRBJ2-2
CAISSLAGVTGELFF
>TRBV3-1/TRBV3-2|TRBJ1-1
CASSQATGKTEAFF
>TRBV9|TRBJ1-2
CASSRQGNNYGYTF
>TRBV7-9|TRBJ1-1
CASSLNQGESTEAFF
>TRBV24-1|TRBJ2-1
CATSDSRQVYNEQFF
>TRBV5-4|TRBJ1-2
CASSFGGPGYGYTF
>TRBV29-1|TRBJ2-3
CSVVRVWDTQYF
>TRBV7-3|TRBJ1-2
CASGPPTPGASGYTF
>TRBV5-4|TRBJ1-1
CASSYRGSGEAFF
>TRBV6-2/TRBV6-3|TRBJ1-2
CASSVEGAYRYGYTF
>TRBV12-3/TRBV12-4|TRBJ1-2
CASSLRQGYGYTF
>TRBV7-9|TRBJ1-6
CASSLASVYSPLHF
>TRBV19|TRBJ2-1
CASGTAGMYNEQFF
>TRBV9|TRBJ2-3
CASSARAFTDTQYF
>TRBV7-3|TRBJ1-4
CASSSSPLDRVNEKLFF
>TRBV6-5|TRBJ2-3
CASSKTGLSADTQYF
>TRBV27|TRBJ1-2
CASRQGGYGYTF
>TRBV7-2|TRBJ1-4
CASSTRERLFF
>TRBV3-1/TRBV3-2|TRBJ2-3
CASSPYGSTDTQYF
>TRBV28|TRBJ1-6
CASSPLGAGLYNSPLHF
>TRBV7-9|TRBJ2-3
CASSPWGGSGGTDTQYF
>TRBV5-5|TRBJ1-1
CASSRLRGTNTEAFF
>TRBV2|TRBJ2-7
CASSEARQGFYYEQYF
>TRBV19|TRBJ1-2
CASSRDSNYGYTF
>TRBV7-2|TRBJ1-2
CASSLGTGHGYTF
>TRBV4-1|TRBJ2-7
CASSQISGVSSYEQYF
>TRBV7-2|TRBJ2-3
CASSLVGTDTQYF
>TRBV30|TRBJ1-1
CALDRGATEAFF
>TRBV2|TRBJ2-5
CASSGDSTSKETQYF
>TRBV6-5|TRBJ1-5
CASSQWGGSNQPQHF
>TRBV5-4|TRBJ2-5
CASSSLRDGSRGTQYF
>TRBV10-1|TRBJ2-7
CASSESGHYEQYF
>TRBV2|TRBJ1-1
CASSESRNTEAFF
>TRBV2|TRBJ1-2
CASSDRENYGYTF
>TRBV4-1|TRBJ1-1
CASSQTGTGRLNTEAFF
>TRBV19|TRBJ2-3
CASSIASGTTGTQYF
>TRBV10-3|TRBJ1-3
CAISALWTVPVMGSGNTIYF
>TRBV6-1|TRBJ1-2
CASSEGTGVYGYTF
>TRBV7-6|TRBJ1-5
CASSLNPGSNQPQHF
>TRBV2|TRBJ1-2
CASSVAQSSGYGYTF
>TRBV4-1|TRBJ2-2
CASSQGQGLIGELFF
>TRBV30|TRBJ1-2
CAWTPLGANYGYTF
>TRBV21-1|TRBJ2-5
CASSKGGTPQETQYF
>TRBV9|TRBJ1-2
CASSVENGLNYGYTF
>TRBV11-3|TRBJ1-1
CASSFGGGTEAFF
>TRBV7-6|TRBJ2-2
CASSLVQGEGGELFF
>TRBV4-1|TRBJ1-2
CASRAGTGGRLGANYGYTF
>TRBV10-2|TRBJ1-6
CASSGLRSPLHF
>TRBV2|TRBJ2-3
CASRAKGASRTDTQYF
>TRBV12-3/TRBV12-4|TRBJ2-3
CASSSLAADTQYF